This T cell receptor beta chain is from a study of a mutant IDH1 vaccine in newly diagnosed glioma. For the study at large: Vaccinations were initiated 4-6 weeks following radiotherapy alone, or were given together with temozolomide cycles. Most had both radiotherapy and temozolomide beforehand; others had only one.

The study, taken as a whole, reports: With respect to changes in top peripheral T cell clonotypes, pseudoprogression seemed unrelated.

Generated by immunoSEQ multiplex PCR, the TCRdb table keeps only in-frame clones and is missing some. Of under 150,000 clones in the sample, just under 80% were seen once. Germline V gives CDR1 SQVTM, CDR2 ANQGSEA. The V gene lost 4 bases and the J gene lost 0 bases, with 10 bases spanning the gap. The CDR3 runs to 14 residues. Time point meaning: week 11, during vaccination. Vaccination comprised doses that each held 300 ug of mutant IDH1 20-mer peptide, plus topical imiquimod. Diagnosis in the donors showed new WHO grade 3 or 4 astrocytomas that were IDH1-mutant and ATRX-lost. This clone was counted once. Its specificity is unknown.

The V and J genes are TRBV29-1 and TRBJ2-1, with unresolved D. The receptor was isolated from a middle-aged man with glioma. The specimen comprised PBMCs, sampled from a glioma patient whose treatment included an IDH1 peptide vaccine. The CDR3: CSVAIGGSYNEQFF. The CDR3 DNA reads TGCAGCGTTGCAATAGGCGGCTCCTACAATGAGCAGTTCTTC.